This T cell receptor beta chain was captured in a study of PD-1 blockade in classical Hodgkin lymphoma. General study results and limits: Newly diagnosed patients reportedly trailed healthy donors in baseline TCR diversity. Repertoire differences lack defined causes, possibly disease activity or prior therapy.

As to this clone: Its antigen remains unidentified.

Some clones are missing from TCRdb's copy, which holds only in-frame ones; the method was immunoSEQ multiplex PCR. The sample shows about 9,300 clones, 75% to 95% of them seen only once. The CDR3 is 13 amino acids. The trim removed 6 bases at V and 4 bases at J, leaving 2 bases unmatched. Germline CDR1 and CDR2: SNHLY and FYNNEI. The time point was: newly diagnosed, previously untreated cHL patient sample. Magnetic negative selection isolated CD8+ T cells from thawed PBMCs. Peripheral samples used as comparators were newly diagnosed, untreated classical Hodgkin lymphoma PBMCs. The chain combines TRBV2 with TRBJ1-3; 8 positions agree with TRBD1. This clonotype was obtained from a human donor with classical Hodgkin lymphoma. The sample taken for sequencing was CD8+ T cells from blood. CDR3 DNA sequence: TGTGCCAGCAGCCGGGACAGGGGAAACACCATATATTTT. This translates into CASSRDRGNTIYF.